The source of this T cell receptor (beta chain) is a study of T cell changes during pregnancy in multiple sclerosis. Clones were sequenced by immunoSEQ multiplex PCR, and TCRdb holds only the in-frame ones, with some missing. Of roughly 48,000 clones in the sample, around 94% are singletons; the top ten hold more than 0.45%. The TCR comes from a female donor with multiple sclerosis, enrolled in a pregnancy study. The material was CD4+ T cells from peripheral blood mononuclear cells, obtained in the first trimester of pregnancy.

CDR3 coding DNA: TGTGCCAGCAGCTCTGCGGGACAGGGGTCCTACGAGCAGTACTTC. Amino acids: CASSSAGQGSYEQYF. The chain combines TRBV5-6 with TRBJ2-7, with TRBD1 matching over 10 bases. V trimming: 3 bases; J trimming: 1 base; junction bases outside the gene matches: 4. The CDR3 has 15 amino acids. From germline, CDR1 is SGHDT and CDR2 YYEEEE.